A single sample gave rise to the 24 T cell receptor beta chains below, sequenced in a study of blood T cell repertoires in COVID-19. Profiling relied on immunoSEQ multiplex PCR, and the TCRdb table lists in-frame clones only, not all of them. Of roughly 200,000 clones in the sample, roughly 84% were seen once. Input material: peripheral blood. The receptors come from a woman of 80 years or more with active or convalescent COVID-19.

V and J are TRBV5-1 and TRBJ1-1, with D unresolved. This CDR3 has 14 residues. CDR1 is SGHRS, CDR2 YFSETQ, per germline. Trimming removed 0 bases at V and 4 bases at J, with 10 bases between. Here the CDR3 DNA reads TGCGCCAGCAGCTTGGTCCCTGAGGTCACTGAAGCTTTCTTT. This codes for CASSLVPEVTEAFF.

The chain has TRBV18 and TRBJ2-1, with TRBD2 matching 9 bases. The germline gives CDR1 KGHSH, CDR2 LQKENI. Trimming took 3 bases from V and 3 from J; bases not matched to a gene: 3. The CDR3 has 15 residues. CDR3 coding DNA: TGTGCCAGCTCACCGCGGGAGGGCGGCTACAATGAGCAGTTCTTC. Its translation: CASSPREGGYNEQFF.

The chain carries TRBV19 and TRBJ2-1, with D tentatively TRBD2 (6 bases). The ends were cut back, 2 bases at V and 2 bases at J, with 10 bases in the middle. Germline values: CDR1 LNHDA, CDR2 SQIVND (reference sequence). The CDR3 extends over 15 amino acids. The CDR3 region is CASSIRGSPYNEQFF. CDR3 sequence (DNA): TGTGCCAGTAGTATACGGGGGAGCCCCTACAATGAGCAGTTCTTC.

This sequence joins TRBV5-6 and TRBJ1-1; 9 nucleotides agree with TRBD1. After removal of 3 bases from V and 3 bases from J, the junction contained 6 bases not matched to a gene. Germline V gives CDR1 SGHDT, CDR2 YYEEEE. The CDR3 loop spans 15 amino acids. The CDR3 loop reads CASSYTGTGYTEAFF. The DNA of the CDR3 is TGTGCCAGCAGCTATACCGGGACAGGGTACACTGAAGCTTTCTTT.

This sequence joins TRBV18 and TRBJ1-2; 7 bases line up with TRBD1. The ends lost 0 bases at V and 6 bases at J; junction bases unmatched: 13. Germline V gene data show CDR1 as KGHSH and CDR2 as LQKENI. This CDR3 has 17 amino acids. CDR3 DNA sequence: TGTGCCAGCTCACCACCGAGCATAGGGGGCGCAAGTAATGGCTACACCTTC. It codes for CASSPPSIGGASNGYTF.

The J gene is TRBJ1-5, the V gene TRBV6-6; possible D gene TRBD1, 6 bases. V was cut by 5 bases and J by 0 bases, with 17 bases left in between. The length of the CDR3 is 17 residues. The germline V gene encodes CDR1 MNHNY and CDR2 SVGAGI (reference sequence). For the CDR3, the DNA is TGTGCCAGCAGTCCAAGGTCGGGACAACGTAGCAATCAGCCCCAGCATTTT. It specifies CASSPRSGQRSNQPQHF.

The chain joins TRBV5-1 to TRBJ2-7, with 9 bases that match TRBD2. The V gene's germline CDR1 is SGHRS and CDR2 YFSETQ. V lost 4 bases, J lost 1 base, and 6 bases stayed unmatched. There are 15 residues in the CDR3. The CDR3 region is CASSPGLAHSYEQYF. Written as DNA, the CDR3 is TGCGCCAGCAGCCCGGGACTAGCCCATTCCTACGAGCAGTACTTC.

V is TRBV19 and J is TRBJ2-3; TRBD2 agrees at 7 bases. The CDR3 spans 15 residues. Unmatched junction bases numbered 3, after V lost 3 bases and J lost 0 bases. CDR1 and CDR2 from the germline V gene are LNHDA and SQIVND (reference sequence). CDR3 in DNA: TGTGCCAGTAGTATGTCTAGCGGCAGCACAGATACGCAGTATTTT. Translation: CASSMSSGSTDTQYF.

This clone appeared many times. The chain joins TRBV9 to TRBJ2-1, with 13 bases matching TRBD2. The germline V gene encodes CDR1 SGDLS and CDR2 YYNGEE. The CDR3 is 15 amino acids. V was clipped by 7 bases and J by 9 bases; unmatched bases: 10. CDR3 DNA sequence: TGTGCCAGCGGACCGGGACTAGCGGGATGGGCTGAGCAGTTCTTC. It translates to CASGPGLAGWAEQFF.

This rearrangement joins TRBV19 to TRBJ1-5; 7 bases agree with TRBD1. Trimming at V came to 2 bases and at J to 1 base, leaving 5 bases not matched to a gene. The CDR3 spans 16 residues. The germline V gene has CDR1 LNHDA and CDR2 SQIVND (reference sequence). The CDR3 loop reads CASSITSTGSNQPQHF. For the CDR3, the DNA is TGTGCCAGTAGTATAACGTCGACAGGGAGCAATCAGCCCCAGCATTTT.

The J gene is TRBJ2-1, the V gene TRBV2; TRBD2 agrees at 14 bases. Germline trimming cut 4 bases from V and 4 bases from J; bases unmatched to any gene: 6. Germline CDR1 reads SNHLY; CDR2 reads FYNNEI. This CDR3 is 17 amino acids long. CDR3 protein: CASSGTSGGTWYNEQFF. The CDR3 coding sequence is TGTGCCAGCAGTGGGACTAGCGGGGGGACCTGGTACAATGAGCAGTTCTTC.

This chain uses TRBV3-1 (or the pseudogene TRBV3-2) with TRBJ1-1, with D maybe TRBD1 (5 bases). The CDR3 loop spans 14 amino acids. Trimming took 1 base from V and 1 from J, leaving 7 bases between them. The germline V gene encodes CDR1 LGHDT and CDR2 YNNKEL (reference sequence). The CDR3 DNA reads as TGTGCCAGCAGCCAAGGACAGAGGAACACTGAAGCTTTCTTT. Encoded protein: CASSQGQRNTEAFF.

The CDR3 bases are TGTGCCACCAGCAGAGATCGGGACAACGTGAGGGGCTACACCTTC. Residues: CATSRDRDNVRGYTF. This sequence joins TRBV15 and TRBJ1-2; possibly TRBD1 for D (6 bases). This CDR3 has 15 residues. The germline CDR1 and CDR2 sequences are LNHNV and YYDKDF (reference sequence). Trimming removed 0 bases at V and 8 bases at J, with 16 bases between.

This chain links TRBV4-1 with TRBJ1-4; TRBD1 might be the D (6 bases). Germline V gene sequence: CDR1 MGHRA, CDR2 YSYEKL. With 2 bases removed from V and 7 bases from J, the gap between germline ends came to 11 bases. CDR3 length equals 14 residues. CDR3 residues: CASSQYRVGEKLFF. CDR3 DNA sequence: TGCGCCAGCAGCCAATACAGGGTGGGTGAAAAACTGTTTTTT.

This chain uses TRBV6-2 or TRBV6-3 with TRBJ2-7; 12 bases are shared with TRBD2. V lost 4 bases to trimming and J lost 4 bases; unmatched junction nucleotides: 8. Germline loops: CDR1 MNHEY, CDR2 SVGEGT. The CDR3 extends over 16 amino acids. The CDR3 loop is CASSSGLAGWGYEQYF. As DNA, the CDR3 is TGTGCCAGCAGTTCCGGACTAGCGGGATGGGGATACGAGCAGTACTTC.

Details on this clone: Relative to the germline gene, one junction end is altered; a read error may explain this. The rearrangement uses TRBV29-1 and TRBJ1-1, with D unresolved. The CDR3 extends over 13 amino acids. Germline values: CDR1 SQVTM, CDR2 ANQGSEA. CDR3 amino acids: CSVEVQMNTEAFF. For the CDR3, the DNA is TGCAGCGTTGAAGTTCAGATGAATACTGAAGCTTTCTTT. The complete variable domain, with remaining parts taken from reference TRBV29-1 and TRBJ1-1, reads SAVISQKPSRDICQRGTSLTIQCQVDSQVTMMFWYRQQPGQSLTLIATANQGSEATYESGFVIDKFPISRPNLTFSTLTVSNMSPEDSSIYLCSVEVQMNTEAFFGQGTRLTVV.

This clone has just one count. The chain is built from TRBV2 and TRBJ1-2; D is undetermined. The V gene's germline CDR1 is SNHLY and CDR2 FYNNEI. CDR3 length equals 14 residues. Trimming stripped 4 bases from V and 6 bases from J, with 15 bases between. The CDR3 reads CASSVLREGNGYTF. CDR3 sequence (DNA): TGTGCCAGCAGTGTTCTCCGGGAGGGAAATGGCTACACCTTC.

This chain joins TRBV9 and TRBJ2-1; D remains unclear. V was clipped by 0 bases and J by 7 bases, with 5 bases between them. The CDR3 has 12 amino acids. Germline V gives CDR1 SGDLS, CDR2 YYNGEE. The DNA for the CDR3 is TGTGCCAGCAGCGTAGCACAGAATGAGCAGTTCTTC. Protein: CASSVAQNEQFF.

This clone appeared once. This rearrangement joins TRBV6-2 or TRBV6-3 to TRBJ1-5; D is unresolved. The CDR3 consists of 14 residues. The V end was cut by 5 bases, the J end by 4 bases, with 12 bases between. CDR1 and CDR2 from the germline V gene are MNHEY and SVGEGT. CDR3 sequence (DNA): TGTGCCAGCAGTCCCTCGCGTAAGAATCAGCCCCAGCATTTT. It is translated as CASSPSRKNQPQHF.

The chain recombines TRBV11-3 with TRBJ1-1, with D uncertain. Germline CDR1 is SGHNT and CDR2 is YENEEA. V dropped 3 bases and J dropped 0 bases, with 5 bases sitting between them. There are 13 residues in the CDR3. CDR3 residues: CASSFSLNTEAFF. For the CDR3, the DNA is TGTGCCAGCAGCTTTTCGTTGAACACTGAAGCTTTCTTT.

V is TRBV6-2 or TRBV6-3 and J is TRBJ2-1, with 7 bases identical to TRBD2. This CDR3 contains 18 residues. The trim removed 0 bases at V and 4 bases at J, leaving 12 bases unmatched. Germline CDR1 MNHEY, CDR2 SVGEGT. The CDR3 reads CASSYSPWVGGKYNEQFF. DNA of the CDR3: TGTGCCAGCAGTTACTCACCCTGGGTGGGAGGGAAATACAATGAGCAGTTCTTC.

Only one count was recorded for this clone. The chain links TRBV4-1 to TRBJ1-6; D may be TRBD1 (6 bases). This CDR3 contains 15 residues. CDR1 and CDR2 from the germline V gene are MGHRA and YSYEKL. V shed 6 bases and J shed 4 bases, with 13 bases lying between them. CDR3: CASRRGSYYNSPLHF. The CDR3 region has the DNA TGCGCCAGCAGGAGGGGGTCCTATTATAATTCACCCCTCCACTTT.

This chain links TRBV6-2 or TRBV6-3 with TRBJ2-3, with TRBD2 as a possible D gene (6 bases). The CDR3 totals 13 residues. V was cut by 5 bases and J by 3 bases, with 9 bases left in between. Germline lookup yields CDR1 MNHEY and CDR2 SVGEGT. The CDR3 loop is CASSVLATDTQYF. The CDR3 DNA sequence: TGTGCCAGCAGTGTACTAGCTACAGATACGCAGTATTTT.

The count of this clone is one. The genes are TRBV7-2 and TRBJ2-1, with 11 bases that match TRBD1. This CDR3 is 16 amino acids long. Germline trimming cut 1 base from V and 4 bases from J; bases unmatched to any gene: 3. CDR1 SGHTA and CDR2 FQGNSA come from the germline V gene. The CDR3, as DNA: TGTGCCAGCAGCTTAGGAGGGACAGGGGGGTACAATGAGCAGTTCTTC. Translating gives CASSLGGTGGYNEQFF.